One sample yielded the 2 T cell receptor beta chains listed below, sequenced in a study of human T cells and chemical hapten exposure. Time point in this sample: patch test 1, 2 weeks after DPC sensitization. Treatment denoted: therapeutic diphenylcyclopropenone sensitization with weekly scalp DPC. TCRdb reprocessed the RACE reads via MiXCR and lists one record per CDR3 protein. This table holds 300,000 to 400,000 distinct CDR3 sequences, about 7% found once. The sequenced sample was whole blood, obtained in connection with sensitization to the hapten diphenylcyclopropenone (DPC). The receptors derive from a woman in her late teens or twenties with alopecia areata. Some clones in this sample may be carry-over from other donors' samples.

This clonotype was picked up a small number of times. The chain uses TRBV12-3 or TRBV12-4 and TRBJ1-1, with D hard to call. Trimming pared 2 bases from V and 8 bases from J, leaving 12 bases between. The length of the CDR3 is 13 residues. DNA for the CDR3: TGTGCCAGCAGTTTAAAGGTCCGTGGGGAAGCTTTCTTT. Protein product: CASSLKVRGEAFF.

The table lists this clonotype with a few counts. The chain is built from TRBV20-1 and TRBJ1-2, with TRBD1 identical over 9 bases. The germline gives CDR1 DFQATT, CDR2 SNEGSKA (reference sequence). After removal of 0 bases from V and 3 bases from J, the junction contained 5 bases not matched to a gene. The CDR3 extends over 15 amino acids. The CDR3 DNA reads TGCAGTGCTAGAGATTTGGACAGGGGAGACTATGGCTACACCTTC. Amino acid sequence: CSARDLDRGDYGYTF.